These T cell receptor beta chains were read from a single sample in a study of OX40 agonist ivuxolimab in advanced cancers. Clones were read by immunoSEQ multiplex PCR, and TCRdb kept only the in-frame ones, dropping some. The repertoire holds approximately 25,000 clones, with about 77% as singletons. The input for sequencing was CD4+ or CD8+ T cells sorted from blood, taken in a trial of the OX40 agonist ivuxolimab. These receptors came from an adult with an advanced solid tumor such as melanoma, head and neck, liver or kidney cancer. Each CDR3 is given with its conserved first and last residue.

len: 15; j_gene: TRBJ2-7; v_gene: TRBV4-2; CDR3aa: CASSQEQGMVREQYF
len: 15; j_gene: TRBJ1-3; v_gene: TRBV9; CDR3aa: CASSGGGAGGNTIYF
len: 15; j_gene: TRBJ2-2; v_gene: TRBV7-6; CDR3aa: CASSLAAGATGELFF
len: 15; j_gene: TRBJ2-3; v_gene: TRBV27; CDR3aa: CASSRPASGTYTQYF
len: 14; j_gene: TRBJ2-1; v_gene: TRBV5-3; CDR3aa: CASSHPGTPNEQFF
len: 12; j_gene: TRBJ2-1; v_gene: TRBV5-5; CDR3aa: CASSFKGILQFF
len: 15; j_gene: TRBJ1-5; v_gene: TRBV9; CDR3aa: CASSVVNTSNQPQHF
len: 11; j_gene: TRBJ1-2; v_gene: TRBV19; CDR3aa: CATWTGHGYTF
len: 13; j_gene: TRBJ2-7; v_gene: TRBV6-5; CDR3aa: CASSYRGDYEQYF
len: 14; j_gene: TRBJ2-7; v_gene: TRBV18; CDR3aa: CASSPGRSSYEQYF
len: 15; j_gene: TRBJ2-1; v_gene: TRBV7-2; CDR3aa: CASSLAAWGAQEQFF
len: 16; j_gene: TRBJ1-3; v_gene: TRBV9; CDR3aa: CASSVDNRHSGNTIYF
len: 15; j_gene: TRBJ2-2; v_gene: TRBV6-1; CDR3aa: CASSGRQGPAGELFF
len: 16; j_gene: TRBJ2-3; v_gene: TRBV4-3; CDR3aa: CASSQLSLGFTDTQYF
len: 14; j_gene: TRBJ2-1; v_gene: TRBV7-2; CDR3aa: CASSLEQGPREQFF
len: 15; j_gene: TRBJ2-3; v_gene: TRBV28; CDR3aa: CASSLVAGFPDTQYF
len: 16; j_gene: TRBJ1-2; v_gene: TRBV18; CDR3aa: CASSQALGTGVVGYTF
len: 16; j_gene: TRBJ2-5; v_gene: TRBV11-2; CDR3aa: CASSRRGTVDQETQYF
len: 15; j_gene: TRBJ2-2; v_gene: TRBV5-5; CDR3aa: CASSLDQRPTGELFF
len: 13; j_gene: TRBJ1-2; v_gene: TRBV5-1; CDR3aa: CASSLAGEWGYTF
len: 16; j_gene: TRBJ2-7; v_gene: TRBV7-2; CDR3aa: CASSDLAGGRGYEQYF
len: 19; j_gene: TRBJ2-3; v_gene: TRBV5-1; CDR3aa: CASSFLLTGSTMGTDTQYF
len: 13; j_gene: TRBJ2-7; v_gene: TRBV19; CDR3aa: CASSQGVNYEQYF
len: 13; j_gene: TRBJ1-5; v_gene: TRBV6-1; CDR3aa: CASSEVERQPQHF
len: 14; j_gene: TRBJ1-6; v_gene: TRBV30; CDR3aa: CAWSTTVNNSPLHF
len: 15; j_gene: TRBJ1-4; v_gene: TRBV7-2; CDR3aa: CASSGGVANPEKLFF
len: 15; j_gene: TRBJ1-2; v_gene: TRBV4-2; CDR3aa: CASSQDLQGVRGYTF
len: 14; j_gene: TRBJ1-5; v_gene: TRBV6-5; CDR3aa: CASSQPGLYQPQHF
len: 14; j_gene: TRBJ2-7; v_gene: TRBV18; CDR3aa: CASGRGGARDEQYF
len: 13; j_gene: TRBJ2-7; v_gene: TRBV6-1; CDR3aa: CASSVKDGYEQYF
len: 14; j_gene: TRBJ2-3; v_gene: TRBV5-4; CDR3aa: CASNSGPSTDTQYF
len: 14; j_gene: TRBJ1-1; v_gene: TRBV27; CDR3aa: CASSAQGAFTEAFF
len: 16; j_gene: TRBJ1-1; v_gene: TRBV29-1; CDR3aa: CSVDGRQVRENTEAFF
len: 15; j_gene: TRBJ1-1; v_gene: TRBV6-6; CDR3aa: CASSTGTGGRTEAFF
len: 16; j_gene: TRBJ2-3; v_gene: TRBV19; CDR3aa: CASSIGKTRTGDTQYF
len: 11; j_gene: TRBJ1-4; v_gene: TRBV30; CDR3aa: CAWSMNEKLFF
len: 12; j_gene: TRBJ2-5; v_gene: TRBV6-5; CDR3aa: CASSPVRAAQYF
len: 17; j_gene: TRBJ2-1; v_gene: TRBV5-3; CDR3aa: CARSDGPGLANYNEQFF
len: 15; j_gene: TRBJ1-1; v_gene: TRBV30; CDR3aa: CAWSVRRGANTEAFF
len: 15; j_gene: TRBJ2-1; v_gene: TRBV27; CDR3aa: CASSLWTGRYNEQFF
len: 13; j_gene: TRBJ2-7; v_gene: TRBV11-2; CDR3aa: CASSFGQTEEQYF
len: 14; j_gene: TRBJ1-1; v_gene: TRBV29-1; CDR3aa: CSAQRGTANTEAFF
len: 14; j_gene: TRBJ2-2; v_gene: TRBV15; CDR3aa: CATSTKRANGELFF
len: 13; j_gene: TRBJ1-2; v_gene: TRBV30; CDR3aa: CAWRLPGPYGYTF
len: 12; j_gene: TRBJ1-1; v_gene: TRBV27; CDR3aa: CASMGLVREAFF
len: 13; j_gene: TRBJ2-7; v_gene: TRBV6-5; CDR3aa: CASSRDTRDEQYF
len: 16; j_gene: TRBJ2-7; v_gene: TRBV6-5; CDR3aa: CASSYNSQRASYEQYF
len: 17; j_gene: TRBJ2-5; v_gene: TRBV11-2; CDR3aa: CASSLRRGLAAEETQYF
len: 15; j_gene: TRBJ2-3; v_gene: TRBV2; CDR3aa: CASSEGQGLTDTQYF
len: 16; j_gene: TRBJ1-2; v_gene: TRBV18; CDR3aa: CASSPDGDNSFYGYTF
len: 13; j_gene: TRBJ2-3; v_gene: TRBV10-2; CDR3aa: CASEGDLTDTQYF
len: 14; j_gene: TRBJ1-2; v_gene: TRBV28; CDR3aa: CASSLLGGGNGYTF
len: 12; j_gene: TRBJ2-7; v_gene: TRBV6-1; CDR3aa: CASTEGVYEQYF
len: 13; j_gene: TRBJ1-5; v_gene: TRBV30; CDR3aa: CAWSADTYQPQHF
len: 15; j_gene: TRBJ1-6; v_gene: TRBV27; CDR3aa: CASSRPLGAESPLHF
len: 11; j_gene: TRBJ1-2; v_gene: TRBV29-1; CDR3aa: CSVARVGGYTF
len: 13; j_gene: TRBJ2-7; v_gene: TRBV10-3; CDR3aa: CAISQQTNYEQYF
len: 16; j_gene: TRBJ2-5; v_gene: TRBV7-2; CDR3aa: CASSYQGGGYRETQYF
len: 14; j_gene: TRBJ1-1; v_gene: TRBV5-1; CDR3aa: CASRRGRTNTEAFF